This TCR beta chain stems from a study of blood T cell repertoires in COVID-19. Study background: Sample material is recorded as cDNA or gDNA derived from T cells, B-cell-depleted T cells, or PBMCs.

The V gene lost 9 bases and the J gene lost 4 bases, with 13 bases spanning the gap. The CDR3 totals 12 residues. Germline values: CDR1 SNHLY, CDR2 FYNNEI. Measured with immunoSEQ multiplex PCR; TCRdb has only the in-frame clones, and not every one. This sample has about 39,000 clones, with roughly 94% found just once. The sequenced material came from peripheral blood. The receptor was derived from a human donor with active COVID-19. The donor label of this sample is uncertain. The V call is TRBV2, the J call TRBJ2-7; D uncertain. CDR3 DNA sequence: TGTGCCAGTCGAGACATTGCTTACGAGCAGTACTTC. It specifies CASRDIAYEQYF.